This T cell receptor beta chain was obtained from a study of PD-1 blockade in classical Hodgkin lymphoma. Regarding the study as a whole: Repertoire differences lack defined causes, possibly disease activity or prior therapy. Unlike CD8+ TCR diversity, which did not rise significantly by C4D1, CD4+ TCR diversity did.

Per germline, CDR1 SEHNR and CDR2 FQNEAQ (reference sequence). The CDR3 runs to 13 residues. V was cut by 9 bases and J by 7 bases, with 16 bases left in between. Regarding this clone: The antigen is unknown.

Documented time point: cycle 4 day 1 (C4D1), after more than 5 weeks of nivolumab. Every single patient, without exception, relapsed after autologous stem cell transplantation, and brentuximab vedotin exposure varied. Measured with immunoSEQ multiplex PCR; TCRdb has only the in-frame clones, and not every one. The sample lists roughly 96,000 clones; roughly 91% were seen once. The V gene is TRBV7-9, the J gene TRBJ1-5, with D unclear. This TCR was recovered from a human donor with classical Hodgkin lymphoma. Specimen: peripheral blood mononuclear cells (PBMCs), collected before the fourth cycle of nivolumab. The DNA of the CDR3 is TGTGCCAGTGGGTGGTGGTTAGGCCAGCCCCAGCATTTT. This translates into CASGWWLGQPQHF. Full variable domain (remainder filled in from reference TRBV7-9 and TRBJ1-5): DTGVSQNPRHKITKRGQNVTFRCDPISEHNRLYWYRQTLGQGPEFLTYFQNEAQLEKSRLLSDRFSAERPKGSFSTLEIQRTEQGDSAMYLCASGWWLGQPQHFGDGTRLSIL.